Here is one T cell receptor (beta chain) with its context. What it binds is unknown. The CDR3 has 13 amino acids. Germline CDR1 reads SEHNR; CDR2 reads FQNEAQ (reference sequence). Trimming left V 5 bases short and J 1 base short, with 7 bases between. TCRdb processed the RACE reads anew with MiXCR; each CDR3 protein has one entry. The profile shows approximately 97,000 distinct CDR3 sequences, 25% to 30% of them singletons. This entry is derived from a study of human T cells and chemical hapten exposure. Study outcomes and limitations: While controls formed fewer of them, expanded TCRs formed significantly more large CDR3 similarity clusters.

Time point meaning: patch test 3, about 24 weeks after DPC sensitization. Stated treatment: therapeutic diphenylcyclopropenone sensitization with weekly scalp DPC. Blood sampling preceded each patch test application. Those who donated were patients with alopecia, 18 to 70 years of age, and suitable for DPC. Source: whole blood, taken in connection with sensitization to the hapten diphenylcyclopropenone (DPC). The source of this sequence is a man aged 35 to 55 with alopecia areata. Some clones in this sample may be carry-over from other donors' samples. The J gene is TRBJ2-3, the V gene TRBV7-9; D uncertain. CDR3 coding DNA: TGTGCCAGCAGCGATCTGGGCACAGATACGCAGTATTTT. Translation gives CASSDLGTDTQYF.